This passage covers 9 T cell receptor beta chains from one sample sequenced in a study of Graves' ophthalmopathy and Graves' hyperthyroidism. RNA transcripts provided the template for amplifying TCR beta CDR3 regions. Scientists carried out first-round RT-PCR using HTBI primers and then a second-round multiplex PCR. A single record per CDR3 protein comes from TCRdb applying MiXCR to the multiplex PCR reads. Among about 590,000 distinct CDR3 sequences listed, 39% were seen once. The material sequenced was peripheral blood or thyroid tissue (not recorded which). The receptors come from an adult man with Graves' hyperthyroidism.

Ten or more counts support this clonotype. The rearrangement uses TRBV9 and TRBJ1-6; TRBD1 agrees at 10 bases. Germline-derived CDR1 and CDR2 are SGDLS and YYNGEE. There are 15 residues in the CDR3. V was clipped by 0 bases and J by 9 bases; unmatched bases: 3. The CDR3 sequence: CASSVGQGASSPLHF. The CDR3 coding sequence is TGTGCCAGCAGCGTAGGACAGGGGGCTAGTTCACCCCTCCACTTT.

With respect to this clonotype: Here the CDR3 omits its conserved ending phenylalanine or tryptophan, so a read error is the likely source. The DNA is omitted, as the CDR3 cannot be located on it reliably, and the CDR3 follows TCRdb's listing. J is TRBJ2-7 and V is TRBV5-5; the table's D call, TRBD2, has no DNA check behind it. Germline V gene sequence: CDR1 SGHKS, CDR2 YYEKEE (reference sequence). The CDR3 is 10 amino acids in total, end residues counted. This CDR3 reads CASSLNGVAG.

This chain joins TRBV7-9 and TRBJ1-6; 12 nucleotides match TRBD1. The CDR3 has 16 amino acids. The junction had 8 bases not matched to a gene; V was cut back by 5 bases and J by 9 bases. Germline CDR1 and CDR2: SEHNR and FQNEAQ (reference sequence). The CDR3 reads CASSPPGQGAGSPLHF. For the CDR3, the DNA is TGTGCCAGCAGCCCCCCGGGACAGGGGGCCGGTTCACCCCTCCACTTT.

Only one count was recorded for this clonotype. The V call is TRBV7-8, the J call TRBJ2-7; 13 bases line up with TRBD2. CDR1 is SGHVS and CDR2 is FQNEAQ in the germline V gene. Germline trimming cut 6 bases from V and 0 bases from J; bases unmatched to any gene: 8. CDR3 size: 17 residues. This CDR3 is CASSEGLAGTDSYEQYF. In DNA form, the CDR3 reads TGTGCCAGCAGTGAGGGACTAGCGGGGACAGACTCCTACGAGCAGTACTTC.

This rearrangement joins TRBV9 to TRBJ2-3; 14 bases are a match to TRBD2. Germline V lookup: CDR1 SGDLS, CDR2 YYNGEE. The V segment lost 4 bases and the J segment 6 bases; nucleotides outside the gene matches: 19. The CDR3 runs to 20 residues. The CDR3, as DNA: TGTGCCAGCAGCTTAGGACTAGCGGGGGGCTCCGGTTCTTTTTTGGATACGCAGTATTTT. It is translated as CASSLGLAGGSGSFLDTQYF.

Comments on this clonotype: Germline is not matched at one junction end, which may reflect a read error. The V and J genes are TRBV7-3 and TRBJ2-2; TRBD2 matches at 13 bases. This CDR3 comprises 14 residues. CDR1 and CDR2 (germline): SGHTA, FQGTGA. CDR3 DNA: TGTGCCAGCAGTTTAACCGGGACTAGCGGGGAGCAGTTTTTT. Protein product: CASSLTGTSGEQFF.

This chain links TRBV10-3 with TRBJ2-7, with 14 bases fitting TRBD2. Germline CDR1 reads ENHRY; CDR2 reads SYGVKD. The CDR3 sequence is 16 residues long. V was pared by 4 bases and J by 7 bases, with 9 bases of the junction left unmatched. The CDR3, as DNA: TGTGCCATCAGTGTAATTGGGACTAGCGGGAGTGATGAGCAGTACTTC. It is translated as CAISVIGTSGSDEQYF.

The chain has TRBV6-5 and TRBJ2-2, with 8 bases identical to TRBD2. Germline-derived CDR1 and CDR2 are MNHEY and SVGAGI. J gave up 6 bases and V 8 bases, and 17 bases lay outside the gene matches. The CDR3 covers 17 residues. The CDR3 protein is CASGNMAGGSRSGELFF. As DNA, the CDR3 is TGTGCCAGCGGGAATATGGCGGGAGGCAGTCGTTCCGGGGAGCTGTTTTTT.

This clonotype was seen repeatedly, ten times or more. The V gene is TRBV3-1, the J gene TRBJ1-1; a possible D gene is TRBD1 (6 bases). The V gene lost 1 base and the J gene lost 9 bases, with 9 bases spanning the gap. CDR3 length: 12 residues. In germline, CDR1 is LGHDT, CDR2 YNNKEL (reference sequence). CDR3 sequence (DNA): TGTGCCAGCAGCCAAGCAGGGGACCAAGCTTTCTTT. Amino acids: CASSQAGDQAFF.